This paragraph reports one TCR beta chain. Treatment denoted: randomized to nivolumab then ipilimumab (arm A) or the reverse (arm B). The CDR3 runs 13 residues. Trimming removed 7 bases at V and 3 bases at J, with 12 bases between. CDR1 and CDR2 from the germline V gene are MNHGY and SAAAGT. The entry originates in a study of sequential checkpoint blockade in melanoma. Overall study context: First-line arms were nivolumab then ipilimumab, or the reverse, randomized 1:1. Maintenance nivolumab came after either treatment sequence. TCRβ was sequenced from DNA of 75 to 95 pretreatment tumors. Twenty-two patients had matched tumor biopsies before treatment and at week 13 after nivolumab or ipilimumab alone.

Assay used: immunoSEQ multiplex PCR; TCRdb lists only in-frame clones, some missing. The sample contains approximately 7,800 clones, 28% of which appear only once. J is TRBJ2-5 and V is TRBV6-8; tentatively, D is TRBD2 (5 bases). The source is a human donor with melanoma. The input for sequencing was tumor tissue (inferred from file names), taken from a patient given nivolumab and ipilimumab in sequence. The CDR3 DNA reads as TGTGCCAGCACGCGGGTAGTGGAAGAGACCCAGTACTTC. This sequence encodes CASTRVVEETQYF.